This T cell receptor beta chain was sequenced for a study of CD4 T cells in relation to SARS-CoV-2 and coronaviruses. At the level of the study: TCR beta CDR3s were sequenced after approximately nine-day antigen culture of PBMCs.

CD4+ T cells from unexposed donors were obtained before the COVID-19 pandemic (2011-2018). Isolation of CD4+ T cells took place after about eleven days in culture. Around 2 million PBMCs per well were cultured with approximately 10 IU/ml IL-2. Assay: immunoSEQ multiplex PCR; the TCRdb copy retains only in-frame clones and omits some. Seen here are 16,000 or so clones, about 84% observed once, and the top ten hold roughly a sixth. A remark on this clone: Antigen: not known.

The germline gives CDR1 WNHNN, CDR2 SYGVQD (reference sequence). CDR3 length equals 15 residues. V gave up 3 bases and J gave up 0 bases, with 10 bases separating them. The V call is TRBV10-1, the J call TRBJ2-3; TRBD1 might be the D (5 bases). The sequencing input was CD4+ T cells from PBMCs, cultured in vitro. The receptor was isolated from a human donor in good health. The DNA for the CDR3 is TGCGCCAGCAGTGAAGGGGCGGCTAGCACAGATACGCAGTATTTT. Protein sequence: CASSEGAASTDTQYF.